This TCR beta chain was captured by sequencing in a study of human T cells and chemical hapten exposure. Time point specified: patch test 1, 2 weeks after DPC sensitization. Specified treatment: therapeutic diphenylcyclopropenone sensitization with weekly scalp DPC. It was unfractionated whole blood from which total RNA was extracted. TCRdb fed the RACE reads into MiXCR, producing one record per CDR3 protein. The sample holds 150,000 to 200,000 distinct CDR3 sequences, around 22% seen once. The V end was cut by 6 bases, the J end by 0 bases, with 12 bases between. Germline V gene lookup returns CDR1 MNHEY and CDR2 SVGAGI. The CDR3 length is 15 residues.

The input for sequencing was whole blood, taken in connection with sensitization to the hapten diphenylcyclopropenone (DPC). This TCR came from a woman in her fifties or sixties with alopecia areata. Some clones in this sample may be carry-over from other donors' samples. The chain couples TRBV6-5 to TRBJ2-1, with TRBD2 as a possible D gene (6 bases). The CDR3 DNA reads TGTGCCAGCAGCAAAACGACTAGCTCCTACAATGAGCAGTTCTTC. As protein: CASSKTTSSYNEQFF.